This T cell receptor (beta chain) was obtained from a study of blood T cell repertoires in COVID-19. On the study more broadly: The United States, Italy and Spain provided the acute and convalescent COVID-19 samples. PBMCs, B-cell-depleted T cells, or T cells provided the cDNA or gDNA that made up the material.

Germline V gives CDR1 LNHDA, CDR2 SQIVND (reference sequence). The CDR3 consists of 18 residues. The trim removed 5 bases at V and 5 bases at J, leaving 16 bases unmatched. Original methodology: Cell counts per sample came from amplifying reference gene primers. Generated by immunoSEQ multiplex PCR, the TCRdb table keeps only in-frame clones and is missing some. For V, J and clone size, that table is used; D and trimming come from the DNA. Seen here are more than 150,000 clones, more than 85% observed once, and the top ten hold 2.7%. Specimen: peripheral blood. The J gene is TRBJ1-1, the V gene TRBV19; 11 bases agree with TRBD1. The sequence was collected from a man aged 35-49 years with active or convalescent COVID-19. The CDR3 DNA sequence: TGTGCCAGTAGTTATAAGAGCGGACAGGGGGCAAGAAAGACTGAAGCTTTCTTT. Translated, it gives CASSYKSGQGARKTEAFF.